This TCR beta chain emerged from a study of a mutant IDH1 vaccine in newly diagnosed glioma. As to this clone: The antigen is not known.

Sequencing was performed with immunoSEQ multiplex PCR; in TCRdb, only in-frame clones are kept and a portion is missing. The sample comprises about 68,000 clones, approximately 88% of which are singletons, and approximately 12% rests with the top ten. Documented time point: week 35, safety follow-up. Topical imiquimod accompanied each vaccine dose, which consisted of 300 ug of mutant IDH1 20-mer peptide. CDR1 is SEHNR and CDR2 is FQNEAQ in the germline V gene (reference sequence). The V segment lost 4 bases and the J segment 8 bases; nucleotides outside the gene matches: 6. The CDR3 is made up of 14 amino acids.

Sample: PBMCs, taken from a glioma patient whose treatment included an IDH1 peptide vaccine. The clonotype comes from a man younger than 35 with glioma. The chain couples TRBV7-9 to TRBJ1-4; 8 positions agree with TRBD1. The CDR3 sequence: CASSSGQGGEKLFF. As DNA, the CDR3 is TGTGCCAGCAGCTCCGGACAGGGAGGCGAAAAACTGTTTTTT.